Below, one T cell receptor beta chain is given with its context. The antigen this receptor binds is unknown. No much larger clone exists at a distance of one base, and base qualities are not known. To estimate absolute template abundance from read counts, synthetic TCR analog templates were spiked into each PCR. TCRbeta CDR3 regions were amplified from genomic DNA with bias-controlled V and J gene primers using the immunoSEQ assay. Sequencing of rearranged TCRbeta segments was performed at approximately 20X coverage. As for how the authors treated the data: Sequencing errors were corrected by clustering, and CDR3s were annotated against IMGT so that V, D and J genes could be assigned. Downstream analyses used only productive TCRbeta rearrangements, leaving out any out-of-frame or stop-codon sequences. Clonality was computed as one minus Shannon entropy normalized by the log of the number of unique productive sequences. Clones differing between time points or between blood and tumor were identified using Fisher's exact test with Benjamini-Hochberg correction, with an adjusted p below 0.01 applied as the threshold. TCRdb carries this immuneACCESS record with in-frame sequences only. Its versions omit some clonotypes, under half of them owing to an unresolved V gene in the studies checked, with the rest unexplained. That table supplies the V and J calls and clone size; D and trimming were determined from the DNA. Counted in this sample were around 45,000 clones; around 89% of them appeared once. The ten largest clonotypes hold roughly 15% of the sample.

This record belongs to a study of PD-L1 blockade in urothelial cancer (dated by TCRdb to 2016 to 2017). For context, the study as a whole: All patients started therapy in about 2014 and received atezolizumab 1,200 mg intravenously every 3 weeks. About 90% of the roughly 29 patients were males with bladder-origin urothelial cancer, and about two thirds of the roughly 30 reported a prior smoking history. Patients had an ECOG performance status of 0 or 1 and had received between 0 and 3 prior chemotherapy regimens. Blood samples were analyzed at 3 weeks after treatment start (second dose) and at 6 weeks after treatment start. Blood samples gave median yields of approximately 130,000 T cells and 82,636 unique TCRs, along with a median clonality of 0.080. The study, an exploratory multi-omic analysis, examined somatic, immune and clinical correlates of response to PD-L1 blockade with atezolizumab in urothelial cancer. Pretreatment tumor samples, along with matched peripheral blood serially collected before and after atezolizumab treatment, were subjected to TCR sequencing. Durable clinical benefit was defined as progression-free survival longer than 6 months, and TCR features were also tested against progression-free and overall survival. In the same patients, pretreatment tumors underwent whole exome sequencing and RNA sequencing in addition to TCR sequencing. Durable clinical benefit was achieved by nine patients but not by the remaining 20. Approximately 30 patients had pretreatment blood TCR-seq, about 24 had at least one posttreatment blood collection, and about 24 had tumor TCR-seq.

CDR1 and CDR2 are drawn from the germline V gene (reference sequence): MNHEY, SMNVEV. V is cut back by 2 bases and J by 2 bases, with 2 bases in the junction unmatched. From the cysteine through the phenylalanine, the CDR3 covers 15 amino acids. Only the CDR3 part of the read is kept: 45 bases, read in frame from the first base. General study outcomes and caveats: Because of the small sample size (n ≈ 27) and the many exploratory analyses performed, the results are intended to be regarded as hypothesis-generating. At 3 weeks after the start of treatment, tumor-associated TCR clones in peripheral blood had expanded more in patients with durable benefit (n ≈ 23, p = 0.022). Improved progression-free and overall survival was associated with having pretreatment peripheral blood TCR clonality below the median.

A total of around 30 patients with locally advanced or metastatic urothelial carcinoma, treated at Memorial Sloan Kettering on a trial protocol, made up the cohort. Peripheral blood mononuclear cells were collected pretreatment and during treatment, with between 1 and 8 total time points per patient. The Qiagen DNeasy Blood extraction kit was used to purify genomic DNA from total PBMCs and from tumor samples. PBMCs were collected pretreatment and during treatment, and were isolated and stored as previously described. The rearrangement combines TRBV27 with TRBJ2-3; 9 nucleotides in the junction match TRBD2. The receptor's source is an older woman with urothelial cancer. The sample here was PBMCs, taken around atezolizumab (anti-PD-L1) treatment. The DNA reads as follows: TGTGCCAGCAGTTTAGGGGGACTAGCCACAGATACGCAGTATTTT. This gives the protein CASSLGGLATDTQYF.